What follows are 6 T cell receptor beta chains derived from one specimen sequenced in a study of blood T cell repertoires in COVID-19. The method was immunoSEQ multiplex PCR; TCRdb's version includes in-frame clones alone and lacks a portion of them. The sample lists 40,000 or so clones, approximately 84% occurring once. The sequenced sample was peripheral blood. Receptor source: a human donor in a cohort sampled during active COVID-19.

The CDR3 region has the DNA TGTGCCAGCAGCGTGCAGCCCGAGGGCGCAGATACGCAGTATTTT. Its translation is CASSVQPEGADTQYF. The chain uses TRBV7-3 and TRBJ2-3; tentative D call: TRBD2 (5 bases). Trimming took off 5 bases at V and 4 bases at J, with 16 bases between the two ends. This CDR3 is 15 amino acids long. Germline V gene lookup returns CDR1 SGHTA and CDR2 FQGTGA. The whole variable domain, remainder taken from reference TRBV7-3 and TRBJ2-3, is GAGVSQTPSNKVTEKGKYVELRCDPISGHTALYWYRQSLGQGPEFLIYFQGTGAADDSGLPNDRFFAVRPEGSVSTLKIQRTERGDSAVYLCASSVQPEGADTQYFGPGTRLTVL.

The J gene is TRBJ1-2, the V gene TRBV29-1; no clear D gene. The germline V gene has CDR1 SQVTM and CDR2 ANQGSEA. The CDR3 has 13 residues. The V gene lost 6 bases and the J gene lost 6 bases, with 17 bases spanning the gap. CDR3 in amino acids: CSVLKWATDGYTF. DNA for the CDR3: TGCAGCGTCCTAAAGTGGGCCACGGATGGCTACACCTTC.

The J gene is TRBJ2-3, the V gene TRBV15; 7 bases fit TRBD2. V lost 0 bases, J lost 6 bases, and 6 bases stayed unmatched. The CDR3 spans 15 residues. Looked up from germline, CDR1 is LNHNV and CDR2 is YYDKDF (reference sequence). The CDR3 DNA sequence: TGTGCCACCAGCAGAGATTGGAGCGGGGAGGATACGCAGTATTTT. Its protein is CATSRDWSGEDTQYF.

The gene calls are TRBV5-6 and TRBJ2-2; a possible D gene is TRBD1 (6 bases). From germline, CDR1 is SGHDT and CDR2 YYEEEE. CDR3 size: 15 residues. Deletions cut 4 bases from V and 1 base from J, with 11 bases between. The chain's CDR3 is CASSTGTQNTGELFF. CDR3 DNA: TGTGCCAGCAGCACCGGGACACAGAACACCGGGGAGCTGTTTTTT.

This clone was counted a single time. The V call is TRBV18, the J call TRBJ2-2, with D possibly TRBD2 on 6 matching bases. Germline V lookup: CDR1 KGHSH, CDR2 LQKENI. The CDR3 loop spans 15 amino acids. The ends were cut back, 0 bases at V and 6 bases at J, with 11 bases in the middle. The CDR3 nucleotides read TGTGCCAGCTCACCACCGGTTGCGGGGCCCGGGGAGCTGTTTTTT. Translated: CASSPPVAGPGELFF.

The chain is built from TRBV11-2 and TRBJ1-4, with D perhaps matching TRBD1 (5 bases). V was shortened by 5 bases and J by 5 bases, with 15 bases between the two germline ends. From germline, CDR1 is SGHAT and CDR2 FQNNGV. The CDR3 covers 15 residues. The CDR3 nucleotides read TGTGCCAGCAGCCAAATGACAGCCGGGAATGAAAAACTGTTTTTT. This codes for CASSQMTAGNEKLFF.